These T cell receptor beta chains were read from a single sample in a study of T cell responses to AZD1222 COVID-19 vaccine. This table comes from immunoSEQ multiplex PCR, and its TCRdb copy is limited to in-frame clones, with some not included. The top ten hold around 52% of the sample, which has tens of thousands of clones, 75% to 85% seen once. The input for sequencing was peripheral blood, taken on day 0 of AZD1222 vaccination. The origin of the receptors is an adult in good health. The CDR3 runs from the conserved cysteine through the conserved F or W. A D gene is named only where the DNA matches it firmly. Some rows have no size entry. The others give once, few or many, or a class for an expanded clone.

D gene,V gene,J gene,clone size,CDR3 DNA,CDR3 protein
NA,TRBV29-1,TRBJ2-7,NA,TGCAGCGTTCCCGGGACCTCCTACGAGCAGTACTTC,CSVPGTSYEQYF
TRBD1,TRBV19,TRBJ1-1,NA,TGTGCCAGTAGTACTACAGACAGGGCGAACACTGAAGCTTTCTTT,CASSTTDRANTEAFF
TRBD2,TRBV30,TRBJ2-1,NA,TGTGCCTGGAGTCGGGGACTAGTGGTCGATGAGCAGTTCTTC,CAWSRGLVVDEQFF
NA,TRBV5-1,TRBJ1-4,NA,TGCGCCAGCAGCTTGGGAGCTGGAGGGGATGGGGAAAAACTGTTTTTT,CASSLGAGGDGEKLFF
NA,TRBV10-3,TRBJ2-1,NA,TGTGCCATCAAGGGGGGAAAGGACTACAATGAGCAGTTCTTC,CAIKGGKDYNEQFF
NA,TRBV7-2,TRBJ1-6,NA,TGTGCCAGCAGCTTAGGGCGGACGGGGTCCTATAATTCACCCCTCCACTTT,CASSLGRTGSYNSPLHF
NA,TRBV24-1,TRBJ2-3,NA,TGTGCCACCAGCATCGCCCAGGGGGGAGGCACAGATACGCAGTATTTT,CATSIAQGGGTDTQYF
NA,TRBV24-1,TRBJ2-1,NA,TGTGCCACCAGTGATTTTGTTACAACCTCCTACAATGAGCAGTTCTTC,CATSDFVTTSYNEQFF
NA,TRBV14,TRBJ1-5,NA,TGTGCCAGCAGTCGGGACGGGAATCAGCCCCAGCATTTT,CASSRDGNQPQHF
TRBD1,TRBV5-5,TRBJ2-7,NA,TGTGCCAGCAGCTTGGCTGGACAGGGTTTATCCTACGAGCAGTACTTC,CASSLAGQGLSYEQYF
TRBD2,TRBV4-3,TRBJ2-5,NA,TGCGCCAGCAGCCAAGATCTCCGGGGGGGAGAGACCCAGTACTTC,CASSQDLRGGETQYF
TRBD1,TRBV7-3,TRBJ2-1,NA,TGTGCCAGCAGCCCAGGAAGACAGGGAACCTACAATGAGCAGTTCTTC,CASSPGRQGTYNEQFF
TRBD2,TRBV4-3,TRBJ2-2,NA,TGCGCCAGCAGCCATCCCGGGGGGGCTCGGACCGGGGAGCTGTTTTTT,CASSHPGGARTGELFF
TRBD2,TRBV10-1,TRBJ2-3,NA,TGCGCCAGCAGTGAGTCGAATCGGCTAGCGGGAGTAAAAGATACGCAGTATTTT,CASSESNRLAGVKDTQYF
TRBD2,TRBV5-1,TRBJ2-1,many,TGCGCCAGCAGCCCCCGGGGGGGTCGTTACAATGAGCAGTTCTTC,CASSPRGGRYNEQFF
TRBD1,TRBV5-1,TRBJ1-2,NA,TGCGCCAGCAGCTTTGACAGGGTGGGTTACACCTTC,CASSFDRVGYTF